These 27 T cell receptor beta chains were all obtained from the same sample, sequenced in a study of CD8 T cells in Susac syndrome. The RNA input was about 0.45 to 1 ug, and it was reverse transcribed with random hexamers. TCRdb re-called the immunoSEQ multiplex PCR reads with MiXCR, one entry per CDR3 protein. The repertoire has under 200,000 distinct CDR3 sequences, roughly 95% of them found once; the top ten carry less than 0.11%. Sequencing was carried out using CD4+ T cells from PBMCs. The receptors stem from a human donor in good health.

In its sample, this clonotype was seen once. V and J are TRBV28 and TRBJ2-7; D possibly matches TRBD1 or TRBD2 (5 bases each). CDR1 and CDR2 from the germline V gene are MDHEN and SYDVKM. The CDR3 has 14 amino acids. V lost 3 bases and J 4 bases, leaving 13 bases between the germline ends. CDR3 loop: CASSLHTGGYEQYV. The CDR3 bases are TGTGCCAGCAGTTTGCACACAGGAGGATACGAGCAGTACGTC.

The chain employs TRBV24-1 and TRBJ1-2, with 8 bases aligning to TRBD1. The V gene's germline CDR1 is KGHDR and CDR2 SFDVKD. V gave up 7 bases and J gave up 4 bases; unmatched junction bases: 4. The CDR3 length is 13 residues. Here the CDR3 DNA reads TGTGCCACCAGCACAGGGGGTGGCTATGGCTACACCTTC. Translating it yields CATSTGGGYGYTF.

The chain uses TRBV24-1 and TRBJ2-3; the D is unclear. Between the trimmed V and J ends, which lost 5 bases and 0 bases, there was a span of 11 bases. The CDR3 runs to 15 residues. The germline V gene encodes CDR1 KGHDR and CDR2 SFDVKD. As DNA, the CDR3 is TGTGCCACCAGTGGAAAGGCAGCGAGCACAGATACGCAGTATTTT. Its protein is CATSGKAASTDTQYF.

The chain links TRBV27 to TRBJ1-2; D is unclear. The CDR3 loop spans 11 amino acids. The V gene lost 8 bases and the J gene lost 7 bases, with 11 bases spanning the gap. Germline V CDR1 and CDR2: MNHEY, SMNVEV (reference sequence). CDR3 coding DNA: TGTGCCAGCGGTGGGCAGCGTGGCTACACCTTC. Residues: CASGGQRGYTF.

The CDR3 DNA sequence: TGCAGCGTTAGGACTAGCGGGAGGGCCTTTCGAGATACGCAGTATTTT. Translating it yields CSVRTSGRAFRDTQYF. J is TRBJ2-3 and V is TRBV29-1; the match to TRBD2 covers 15 bases. In germline, CDR1 is SQVTM, CDR2 ANQGSEA. The CDR3 totals 16 residues. The trim removed 5 bases at V and 5 bases at J, leaving 8 bases unmatched.

This clonotype appeared a single time. V and J are TRBV7-8 and TRBJ1-2; D uncertain. V lost 1 base and J 4 bases, leaving 10 bases between the germline ends. CDR1 and CDR2 from the germline V gene are SGHVS and FQNEAQ. The CDR3 length is 14 residues. The CDR3 nucleotides are TGTGCCAGCAGCTTAGTGCCGGGCCTCTATGGCTACACCTTC. Translation gives CASSLVPGLYGYTF.

The chain links TRBV11-2 to TRBJ2-1, with 11 bases lining up with TRBD2. With 4 bases clipped from V and 9 bases from J, the junction kept 8 bases outside the gene matches. Looked up from germline, CDR1 is SGHAT and CDR2 is FQNNGV. The length of the CDR3 is 15 residues. The CDR3 bases are TGTGCCAGCAGCTCCATTAGCGGGGGGGCCTCTGAGCAGTTCTTC. As protein: CASSSISGGASEQFF.

The V gene is TRBV6-2 or TRBV6-3, the J gene TRBJ2-3; D is ambiguous. Germline values: CDR1 MNHEY, CDR2 SVGEGT. The CDR3 covers 15 residues. V lost 0 bases and J lost 4, with 11 bases in between. The CDR3 spells CASSYSLTPPDTQYF. The CDR3 coding sequence is TGTGCCAGCAGTTACTCGCTTACTCCGCCAGATACGCAGTATTTT.

The CDR3 DNA is TGCGCCAGCAGCTCAACAATGCAGGGAACTGAAGCTTTCTTT. Translation: CASSSTMQGTEAFF. The chain recombines TRBV5-1 with TRBJ1-1, with a possible D match to TRBD1 (5 bases). The ends were cut back, 3 bases at V and 5 bases at J, with 14 bases in the middle. The CDR3 runs to 14 residues. Looked up from germline, CDR1 is SGHRS and CDR2 is YFSETQ.

The V gene is TRBV29-1, the J gene TRBJ2-3, with TRBD2 matching 7 bases. The V and J ends lost 3 bases and 2 bases, in that order; junction bases with no gene match: 14. This CDR3 contains 17 residues. Germline loops: CDR1 SQVTM, CDR2 ANQGSEA. CDR3 sequence reads: CSVDERGRPRYTDTQYF. Here the CDR3 DNA reads TGCAGCGTTGATGAGCGGGGAAGACCACGATACACAGATACGCAGTATTTT.

This chain links TRBV15 with TRBJ2-1; D is possibly TRBD1 or TRBD2 (5 bases each). The germline gives CDR1 LNHNV, CDR2 YYDKDF (reference sequence). The CDR3 extends over 13 amino acids. The germline V and J ends were trimmed by 0 bases and 15 bases, with 15 bases remaining between them. The CDR3 nucleotides read TGTGCCACCAGCAGAGAATGGGGGTTAATAAGGTTCTTC. Translating it yields CATSREWGLIRFF.

This chain uses TRBV20-1 with TRBJ1-1; D not certain. Trimming took off 3 bases at V and 3 bases at J, with 2 bases between the two ends. The CDR3 has 10 amino acids. Germline V gives CDR1 DFQATT, CDR2 SNEGSKA (reference sequence). The CDR3, as DNA: TGCAGTGCTAGCCACACTGAAGCTTTCTTT. Its protein product is CSASHTEAFF.

This clonotype showed up just once. V gene TRBV24-1 combines with J gene TRBJ2-2; TRBD2 matches at 9 bases. There are 16 residues in the CDR3. Germline CDR1 reads KGHDR; CDR2 reads SFDVKD. The junction had 5 bases not matched to a gene; V was cut back by 4 bases and J by 3 bases. This CDR3 is CATSDPRLADTGELFF. For the CDR3, the DNA is TGTGCCACCAGTGACCCTCGACTAGCGGACACCGGGGAGCTGTTTTTT.

The V gene is TRBV20-1, the J gene TRBJ2-1; 11 bases align to TRBD2. Losses at the gene ends were 1 base for V and 0 bases for J; bases not matched to a gene: 2. The CDR3 sequence is 16 residues long. Germline lookup yields CDR1 DFQATT and CDR2 SNEGSKA (reference sequence). CDR3 DNA: TGCAGTGCTAGAGTAGCGGGGGGGTCCTCCTACAATGAGCAGTTCTTC. Protein sequence: CSARVAGGSSYNEQFF.

The gene calls are TRBV2 and TRBJ2-6; perhaps D is TRBD1 or TRBD2 (5 bases each). The ends were cut back, 3 bases at V and 2 bases at J, with 11 bases in the middle. The CDR3 runs 16 residues. CDR1 SNHLY and CDR2 FYNNEI come from the germline V gene. CDR3 sequence reads: CASSEGTGAGANVLTF. CDR3 bases: TGTGCCAGCAGTGAGGGGACGGGCGCTGGGGCCAACGTCCTGACTTTC.

CDR3 in DNA: TGTGCCAGTAGCAGGGGGAGACGTTCGAACACCGGGGAGCTGTTTTTT. Translation: CASSRGRRSNTGELFF. The chain links TRBV19 to TRBJ2-2; 7 nucleotides align to TRBD1. The germline V gene has CDR1 LNHDA and CDR2 SQIVND (reference sequence). The CDR3 is 16 amino acids. J gave up 0 bases and V 6 bases, and 7 bases lay outside the gene matches.

The chain uses TRBV7-2 and TRBJ2-3; D tentatively reads TRBD1 or TRBD2 (5 bases each). CDR3 length equals 14 residues. V was pared by 5 bases and J by 8 bases, with 17 bases between. The germline V gene has CDR1 SGHTA and CDR2 FQGNSA. As DNA, the CDR3 is TGTGCCAGCAGCCCCTCGTCAACTGGGGGTACGCAGTATTTT. Amino acids: CASSPSSTGGTQYF.

V usage is TRBV5-1 and J usage is TRBJ2-3; D remains unclear. V lost 3 bases and J 3 bases, leaving 11 bases between the germline ends. Germline V gene sequence: CDR1 SGHRS, CDR2 YFSETQ. The CDR3 has 14 residues. The CDR3 spells CASSSDSGTDTQYF. CDR3 nucleotide sequence: TGCGCCAGCAGCTCGGATTCAGGTACAGATACGCAGTATTTT.

The chain carries TRBV28 and TRBJ2-7; 7 positions match TRBD1. Per the germline V gene, CDR1 is MDHEN and CDR2 is SYDVKM. With 5 bases clipped from V and 4 bases from J, the junction kept 8 bases outside the gene matches. CDR3 size: 14 residues. The CDR3 spells CASSHPWTGYEQYF. CDR3 in DNA: TGTGCCAGCAGTCACCCCTGGACAGGTTACGAGCAGTACTTC.

The V and J genes are TRBV4-1 and TRBJ1-6; D unclear. The length of the CDR3 is 12 residues. Trimming shortened V by 4 bases and J by 8 bases, and 6 bases separated the two germline ends. Germline V gene lookup returns CDR1 MGHRA and CDR2 YSYEKL. The DNA for the CDR3 is TGCGCCAGCAGCCCCCCCTATTCACCCCTCCACTTT. Translation gives CASSPPYSPLHF.

The chain uses TRBV25-1 and TRBJ1-2; TRBD1 matches 7 bases. This CDR3 is built from 16 residues. J was trimmed by 6 bases and V by 3 bases; bases with no gene match: 13. Germline CDR1 is MGHDK and CDR2 is SYGVNS. The CDR3 is CASSDGGVVRGNGYTF. DNA of the CDR3: TGTGCCAGCAGTGATGGCGGAGTAGTCAGGGGGAATGGCTACACCTTC.

This sequence joins TRBV15 and TRBJ2-1; TRBD2 agrees at 9 bases. The V gene end was trimmed by 1 base and the J gene end by 4 bases; junction bases not matched to a gene: 11. This CDR3 has 18 amino acids. The V gene's germline CDR1 is LNHNV and CDR2 YYDKDF (reference sequence). The CDR3 bases are TGTGCCACCAGCAGAGGTTATCGAGCGGGGGGAACATACAATGAGCAGTTCTTC. This translates into CATSRGYRAGGTYNEQFF.

The genes are TRBV20-1 and TRBJ2-5; no definite D call. The CDR3 has 12 amino acids. Deletions cut 5 bases from V and 5 bases from J, with 12 bases between. Germline-derived CDR1 and CDR2 are DFQATT and SNEGSKA (reference sequence). The CDR3 DNA reads TGCAGTGCTGGAAGAGACGGTGAGACCCAGTACTTC. Residues: CSAGRDGETQYF.

V is TRBV9 and J is TRBJ1-3, with 7 bases that match TRBD1. Per the germline V gene, CDR1 is SGDLS and CDR2 is YYNGEE. The length of the CDR3 is 16 residues. V lost 0 bases, J lost 1 base, and 4 bases stayed unmatched. The CDR3 DNA reads TGTGCCAGCAGCGTAGCACAGGGGTCTTCTGGAAACACCATATATTTT. Translation: CASSVAQGSSGNTIYF.

The chain uses TRBV7-2 and TRBJ2-1; no definite D call. CDR1 and CDR2 (germline): SGHTA, FQGNSA. This CDR3 is 13 amino acids long. Trimming took 3 bases from V and 0 from J, leaving 3 bases between them. The CDR3 region has the DNA TGTGCCAGCAGCTTCGCCTCCTACAATGAGCAGTTCTTC. Protein product: CASSFASYNEQFF. Looking up the rest from reference TRBV7-2 and TRBJ2-1 gives the full variable domain: GAGVSQSPSNKVTEKGKDVELRCDPISGHTALYWYRQSLGQGLEFLIYFQGNSAPDKSGLPSDRFSAERTGGSVSTLTIQRTQQEDSAVYLCASSFASYNEQFFGPGTRLTVL.

J is TRBJ2-5 and V is TRBV7-2; no clear D gene. Trimming stripped 8 bases from V and 5 bases from J, with 3 bases between. The CDR3 is made up of 9 amino acids. Germline V gene sequence: CDR1 SGHTA, CDR2 FQGNSA. The CDR3 DNA reads TGTGCCAGCTCCGAGACCCAGTACTTC. Translated: CASSETQYF.

The chain links TRBV2 to TRBJ2-5; D gene ambiguous. The CDR3 totals 11 residues. Looked up from germline, CDR1 is SNHLY and CDR2 is FYNNEI. Between the trimmed V and J ends, which lost 7 bases and 2 bases, there was a span of 5 bases. The CDR3 region has the DNA TGTGCCAGCAAGGAGCAAGAGACCCAGTACTTC. Protein: CASKEQETQYF.